A selection of T cell receptor beta chains follows, all from one sample in a study of CD8+ T cells in alopecia areata. The data were produced by immunoSEQ multiplex PCR, yet TCRdb's version contains in-frame clones alone and is incomplete. The data show approximately 200,000 clones, 60% to 70% seen once. The material was CD4+ T cells sorted from blood, obtained at week 4, from a patient treated with tofacitinib. These receptors came from a human donor with alopecia areata. Both conserved end residues are part of each CDR3. A D gene is named only where the DNA matches it firmly. The size entry is marked missing in some rows and otherwise reads once, few, many or a size class.

size	D	V	J	DNA	CDR3
-	-	TRBV7-8	TRBJ2-5	TGTGCCAGCAGCTTAAGTGAGACCCAGTACTTC	CASSLSETQYF
-	-	TRBV28	TRBJ2-7	TGTGCCAGCAGTTTAGTCGGGGCGGGGGAGCAGTACTTC	CASSLVGAGEQYF
-	-	TRBV6-5	TRBJ2-1	TGTGCCAGCAGTTACTCGAGAGGTTCAGGGGTGAATGAGCAGTTCTTC	CASSYSRGSGVNEQFF
-	-	TRBV7-8	TRBJ2-5	TGTGCCAGCCTACTTATGGGAGGCAGGAGGGTCCAAGAGACCCAGTACTTC	CASLLMGGRRVQETQYF
-	TRBD1	TRBV28	TRBJ1-1	TGTGCCAGCAGTGCCCGGCAGGGGGCTGAAGCTTTCTTT	CASSARQGAEAFF
once	-	TRBV15	TRBJ2-2	TGTGCCACCAGCCCAGGTAATCCGGACACCGGGGAGCTGTTTTTT	CATSPGNPDTGELFF
few	TRBD1	TRBV5-1	TRBJ2-5	TGCGCCAGCAGCCGATCCGGGACAGGGGAAGAGACCCAGTACTTC	CASSRSGTGEETQYF
few	-	TRBV19	TRBJ2-2	TGTGCCAGTAGTACAGACAGACTTCGGAACACCGGGGAGCTGTTTTTT	CASSTDRLRNTGELFF
-	-	TRBV19	TRBJ2-7	TGTGCCAGTAGTATGGGACACCGAACGGGCGAGCAGTACTTC	CASSMGHRTGEQYF
-	-	TRBV25-1	TRBJ1-2	TGTGCCAGCAGTGAGCAGGGGACTGGCTCTGGCTACACCTTC	CASSEQGTGSGYTF
-	TRBD1	TRBV11-2	TRBJ2-2	TGTGCCAGCAGTCAACAACAGGGGGCGTCCGGGGAGCTGTTTTTT	CASSQQQGASGELFF
few	-	TRBV4-2	TRBJ1-5	TGTGCCAGCAGCCAAGATTCGCCGGGGGGCCTCTATAGCAATCAGCCCCAGCATTTT	CASSQDSPGGLYSNQPQHF
-	-	TRBV10-3	TRBJ2-1	TGTGCCATCAATTATTACAATGAGCAGTTCTTC	CAINYYNEQFF
-	-	TRBV30	TRBJ2-3	TGTGCCTGGAGTGTACAGGGAGCAGGGGCAGATACGCAGTATTTT	CAWSVQGAGADTQYF
-	-	TRBV29-1	TRBJ1-1	TGCAGCGCTGAACGGGGAGCTGAAGCTTTCTTT	CSAERGAEAFF
-	-	TRBV10-3	TRBJ1-1	TGTGCCATCAGTGTAACAGGGAACGAAGCTTTCTTT	CAISVTGNEAFF
-	-	TRBV30	TRBJ2-2	TGTGCCTGGAGTGCTGGAGTCTACTTGGGGGGAGAGGTGTTTTTT	CAWSAGVYLGGEVFF
-	-	TRBV5-1	TRBJ2-3	TGCGCCAGCAGCTTGGCCCTATTCGGGGACACAGATACGCAGTATTTT	CASSLALFGDTDTQYF
-	-	TRBV30	TRBJ2-2	TGTGCCTGGAGTGTATTCGCTCGGACCGGGGAGCTGTTTTTT	CAWSVFARTGELFF
-	TRBD2	TRBV6-5	TRBJ2-1	TGTGCCAGCAGGAGCGGGACTGACACCTACAATGAGCAGTTCTTC	CASRSGTDTYNEQFF
-	-	TRBV27	TRBJ1-1	TGTGCCAGCAGTTTGCGATACATGAACACTGAAGCTTTCTTT	CASSLRYMNTEAFF
-	-	TRBV30	TRBJ2-3	TGTGCCTGGAGCATCACAGATACGCAGTATTTT	CAWSITDTQYF
-	-	TRBV7-2	TRBJ2-6	TGTGCCACCCGGAGCTCTGGGGCCAACGTCCTGACTTTC	CATRSSGANVLTF
few	TRBD1	TRBV30	TRBJ1-5	TGTGCCTGGAGCGGACAGGCGGGACAGCCCCAGCATTTT	CAWSGQAGQPQHF
-	-	TRBV4-2	TRBJ2-5	TGTGCCAGCAGCCAAGGAGCAGGGGGGAACCAAGAGACCCAGTACTTC	CASSQGAGGNQETQYF
-	-	TRBV27	TRBJ2-7	TGTGCCAGCAGCATACGGACGGCCTACGAGCAGTACTTC	CASSIRTAYEQYF
-	-	TRBV28	TRBJ1-1	TGTGCCAGCAGTTCTTTGGGGGTCAGGGACACTGAAGCTTTCTTT	CASSSLGVRDTEAFF